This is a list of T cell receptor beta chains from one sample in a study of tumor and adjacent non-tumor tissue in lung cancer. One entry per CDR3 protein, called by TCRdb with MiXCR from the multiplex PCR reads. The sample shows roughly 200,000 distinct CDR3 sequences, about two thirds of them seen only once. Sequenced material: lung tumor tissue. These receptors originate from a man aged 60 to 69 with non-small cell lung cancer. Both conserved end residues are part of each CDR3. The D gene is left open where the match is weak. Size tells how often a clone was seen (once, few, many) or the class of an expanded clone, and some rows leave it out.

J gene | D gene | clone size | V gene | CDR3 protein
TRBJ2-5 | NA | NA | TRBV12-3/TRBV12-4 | CVSRPRQVANRETQYF
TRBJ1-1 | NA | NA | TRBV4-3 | CASSTQGSNIEAFF
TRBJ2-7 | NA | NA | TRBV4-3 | CASGRGRLREQYF
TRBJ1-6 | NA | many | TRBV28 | CASSPTKAPYNSPLHF
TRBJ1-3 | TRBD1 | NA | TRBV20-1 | CSALGDRGANTIYF
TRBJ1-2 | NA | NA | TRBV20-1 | CSARDPKGYGYTF
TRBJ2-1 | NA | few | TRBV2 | CASMEESYNEQFF
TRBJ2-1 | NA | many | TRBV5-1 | CASSFDPEGGSYNEQFF
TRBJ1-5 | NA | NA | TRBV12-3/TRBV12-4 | CASGNTYSNQSQHF
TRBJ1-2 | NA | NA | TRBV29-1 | CSVEAGVGSYGYTF
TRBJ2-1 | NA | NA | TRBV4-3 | CASSQGTSGRSIYNKQFF
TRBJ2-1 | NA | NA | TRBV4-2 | CASSQNADSPYNEQFF
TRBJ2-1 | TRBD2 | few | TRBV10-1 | CASSETSGGSYNEQFF
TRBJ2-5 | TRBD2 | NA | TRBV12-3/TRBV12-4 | CASSRKTSGQEIQYF
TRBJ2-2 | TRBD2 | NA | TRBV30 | CAHRREAGRTGELFF
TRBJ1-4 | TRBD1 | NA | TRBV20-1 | CSANPPGQVAVKLFF
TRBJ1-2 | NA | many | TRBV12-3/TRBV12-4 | CASSRDEVGYTF